The present TCR beta chain was sequenced within a study of Ad26.COV2.S vaccination and SARS-CoV-2 variants. Study overall: By the intramuscular route, Ad26.COV2.S was given once, or twice 56 days apart.

The germline V gene has CDR1 KGHSH and CDR2 LQKENI. The CDR3 is 11 residues long. V lost 3 bases and J lost 5, with 4 bases in between. Worth noting for this clone: Its specificity is not known. Other nucleotide sequences from this sample produce the same CDR3.

TCRdb keeps only in-frame clones here, not all; method: immunoSEQ multiplex PCR. The data hold some 420,000 clones, with around 87% observed a single time. Study observations and caveats: Reported findings describe substantial breadth in spike-specific CD8+ and CD4+ T cell responses following vaccination. Vaccine and placebo recipients had comparable breadth of non-spike TCRs.

Treatment of the sample: roughly 19 received Ad26.COV2.S at low or high dose, single or two shots; roughly five received placebo; per-sample allocation not given. All samples were drawn on day 63, counting from the first vaccine or placebo injection. This TCR came from a person aged 18-60 years who received the Ad26.COV2.S COVID-19 vaccine or a placebo. Material: peripheral blood, obtained in a trial of Ad26.COV2.S vaccine versus placebo. This chain uses TRBV18 with TRBJ2-5; no firm D call. CDR3 loop: CASSPGETQYF. The CDR3 DNA reads as TGTGCCAGCTCACCGGGCGAGACCCAGTACTTC.